This T cell receptor (beta chain) was observed in a study of cytomegalovirus exposure and HLA in healthy donors. This CDR3 contains 17 residues. Germline V gene sequence: CDR1 SGHNT, CDR2 YYREEE (reference sequence). J lost 1 base, V lost 3 bases, and 11 bases had no gene match. PCR used 60 Vbeta primers and 13 Jbeta primers. Sequenced by immunoSEQ multiplex PCR; TCRdb stores in-frame clones only, minus some. The table shows about 160,000 clones, with 84% occurring only once. This clone was counted a single time. This sequence was found in a man aged 45-65 years in good health and CMV-seropositive. The chain uses TRBV5-4 and TRBJ2-5, with 8 bases aligning to TRBD2. The sequenced material came from PBMCs. CDR3 bases: TGTGCCAGCAGCTCGCGTACCTCACTAGCGGCCCAAGAGACCCAGTACTTC. This translates into CASSSRTSLAAQETQYF. The complete variable domain, with remaining parts taken from reference TRBV5-4 and TRBJ2-5, reads ETGVTQSPTHLIKTRGQQVTLRCSSQSGHNTVSWYQQALGQGPQFIFQYYREEENGRGNFPPRFSGLQFPNYSSELNVNALELDDSALYLCASSSRTSLAAQETQYFGPGTRLLVL.